This is a list of T cell receptor beta chains from one sample in a study of naive and memory T cell subsets. TCRdb re-called the 5' RACE reads through MiXCR, storing one row per CDR3 protein. The sample shows 20,000 to 25,000 distinct CDR3 sequences, 4.2% of them seen only once. The receptors here all came from a male donor in good health. CDR3s include the opening cysteine and the closing phenylalanine or tryptophan. The D gene is left open where the match is weak. Size is omitted from some rows. Given values are once, few, many or a class for expanded clones.

j_call,d_call,clone_size,v_call,cdr3_nt,cdr3_aa
TRBJ1-5,-,many,TRBV30,TGTGCCTGGAGTGGAGAGCAGATTAGCAATCAGCCCCAGCATTTT,CAWSGEQISNQPQHF
TRBJ2-5,TRBD2,many,TRBV3-1,TGTGCCAGCAGCCGGACTAGCGGGGTTCAAGAGACCCAGTACTTC,CASSRTSGVQETQYF
TRBJ2-3,TRBD2,many,TRBV29-1,TGCAGCGTGTACGGACTAGGGTCAAGCACAGATACGCAGTATTTT,CSVYGLGSSTDTQYF
TRBJ1-3,-,many,TRBV6-1,TGTGCCAGCAGTGAACGGGGTGAACTCTCTGGAAACACCATATATTTT,CASSERGELSGNTIYF
TRBJ2-3,-,many,TRBV6-6,TGTGCCAGCAGTTACTCGATGGATCGCACAGATACGCAGTATTTT,CASSYSMDRTDTQYF
TRBJ2-5,TRBD2,many,TRBV9,TGTGCCAGCAGCGCCAGGCGGGGGACCCAAGAGACCCAGTACTTC,CASSARRGTQETQYF
TRBJ2-1,-,many,TRBV28,TGTGCCAGCAGTTTAAGGATCTACAATGAGCAGTTCTTC,CASSLRIYNEQFF
TRBJ2-7,TRBD1,many,TRBV29-1,TGCAGCGTTGTGAGACAGGGGGACGAGCAGTACTTC,CSVVRQGDEQYF
TRBJ2-5,TRBD2,many,TRBV5-1,TGCGCCAGCAGCTCGGGACTAGCGGGAGAGACCCAGTACTTC,CASSSGLAGETQYF
TRBJ2-1,TRBD1,many,TRBV3-1,TGTGCCAGCAGCCAAGGGGACAGTAATTACAATGAGCAGTTCTTC,CASSQGDSNYNEQFF
TRBJ1-2,-,many,TRBV28,TGTGCCAGCATGGCTGCGAGCAGCGGAGGCTATGGCTACACCTTC,CASMAASSGGYGYTF
TRBJ1-3,-,many,TRBV7-6,TGTGCCAGCAGCTTATTTATGGGAAGAGGCACTGGAAACACCATATATTTT,CASSLFMGRGTGNTIYF
TRBJ2-1,-,many,TRBV27,TGTGCCAGCAGTTTTTTCAGGGACTACAATGAGCAGTTCTTC,CASSFFRDYNEQFF
TRBJ2-1,-,medium-sized,TRBV6-5,TGTGCCAGCAGTTACACGGACGGTGACAATGAGCAGTTCTTC,CASSYTDGDNEQFF
TRBJ2-1,TRBD2,many,TRBV12-5,TGTGCTAGTGGTTTTACCGGGGGGGCGAATGAGCAGTTCTTC,CASGFTGGANEQFF
TRBJ2-7,-,many,TRBV6-5,TGTGCCAGCAGCCCGGGGTGGTCCGGGTCCTACGAGCAGTACTTC,CASSPGWSGSYEQYF
TRBJ2-2,-,many,TRBV29-1,TGCAGCGTAGGGGGAACCGGGGAGCTGTTTTTT,CSVGGTGELFF
TRBJ1-5,TRBD1,-,TRBV19,TGTGCCAGTATGGCGGACAGGGGAGGCAATCAGCCCCAGCATTTT,CASMADRGGNQPQHF
TRBJ2-1,TRBD2,many,TRBV28,TGTGCCAGCAGCGCGGGAGGGCCCTACAATGAGCAGTTCTTC,CASSAGGPYNEQFF
TRBJ2-7,-,many,TRBV11-2,TGTGCCAGCAGCTTTCTAAGTGAGCAGTACTTC,CASSFLSEQYF
TRBJ2-3,TRBD1,once,TRBV11-1,TGTGCCAGCAGCTGGGGACAGGGGACAGATACGCAGTATTTT,CASSWGQGTDTQYF
TRBJ1-5,TRBD1,many,TRBV6-5,TGTGCCAGCAGTAGGACAGGGGGCAGGAGCAATCAGCCCCAGCATTTT,CASSRTGGRSNQPQHF
TRBJ1-1,-,many,TRBV6-1,TGTGCCGCAAGGAAGGGGGGTAACACTGAAGCTTTCTTT,CAARKGGNTEAFF
TRBJ2-1,-,many,TRBV29-1,TGCAGCGTTGTGTACGTTACCTACAATGAGCAGTTCTTC,CSVVYVTYNEQFF
TRBJ2-1,-,-,TRBV7-2,TGTGCCAGCAGCTTAGACGGGACCCTCGATGAGCAGTTCTTC,CASSLDGTLDEQFF
TRBJ2-1,-,many,TRBV29-1,TGCAGCGTTGAAGGGGGCCTCAGGGCTCACAATGAGCAGTTCTTC,CSVEGGLRAHNEQFF
TRBJ2-7,TRBD2,many,TRBV28,TGTGCCAGCAGTTTCCCGGGAGGGCCTGGACCCGAGCAGTACTTC,CASSFPGGPGPEQYF
TRBJ2-7,-,many,TRBV29-1,TGCAGCCATGCCGGTGGGGACTCCTACGAGCAGTACTTC,CSHAGGDSYEQYF